The 28 T cell receptor beta chains reported below all come from one sample, sequenced in a study of vaccination effects on CD4 cells after COVID-19 (dated by TCRdb to the early 2020s). No antigen is known for these receptors. To identify antigen-specific CD4+ T cell clonotypes by their expansion, the ViraFEST assay first stimulated PBMC with viral peptide pools and then applied TCR sequencing. After more than 9 days of culture, CD4+ T cells were isolated with the EasySep CD4+ T cell isolation kit. Each participant got two doses of an mRNA SARS-CoV-2 vaccine, either BNT162b2 or mRNA-1273. The method was the immunoSEQ multiplex PCR assay. The immuneACCESS repertoire file appears here via TCRdb, limited to in-frame rearrangements. These files lack a portion of the clones; in checked studies, under half of the deficit traces to unresolved V genes, and the cause of the others is not known. The sample contains around 29,000 clones, over 65% of them found a single time. The ten top clones hold 8.5% to 10% of the sample.

Sequences were derived from CD4+ T cells from PBMCs cultured with HCoV-NL63 spike peptides, sampled after COVID-19 vaccination. The label giving this sample's cell subset or site can be read as: HCoV-NL63 spike overlapping peptide pool stimulation. These receptors were collected from a human donor who received a COVID-19 vaccine.

The chain combines TRBV3-1 (or the pseudogene TRBV3-2) with TRBJ2-1; tentative D call: TRBD2 (6 bases). The V end was cut by 1 base, the J end by 7 bases, with 14 bases between. This CDR3 contains 15 residues. Per the germline V gene, CDR1 is LGHDT and CDR2 is YNNKEL (reference sequence). CDR3 sequence: CASSQAGLANNEQFF. As DNA, the CDR3 is TGTGCCAGCAGCCAAGCTGGGCTAGCGAATAATGAGCAGTTCTTC.

The chain couples TRBV6-6 to TRBJ1-5; D perhaps matches TRBD1 (5 bases). CDR1 and CDR2 (germline): MNHNY, SVGAGI (reference sequence). Trimming took 3 bases from V and 7 from J, leaving 13 bases between them. The CDR3 consists of 14 residues. In DNA form, the CDR3 reads TGTGCCAGCAGTTATATCAGGGATGGCCAGCCCCAGCATTTT. This encodes CASSYIRDGQPQHF.

This chain connects TRBV19 to TRBJ1-1; no clear D gene. Germline CDR1 is LNHDA and CDR2 is SQIVND (reference sequence). The CDR3 is 16 residues long. The germline V and J ends were trimmed by 0 bases and 3 bases, with 14 bases remaining between them. DNA for the CDR3: TGTGCCAGTAGTATAGATCTCGATAGAGTTGACACTGAAGCTTTCTTT. Its protein is CASSIDLDRVDTEAFF.

V gene TRBV6-1 combines with J gene TRBJ2-7, with D possibly called TRBD1 or TRBD2 (7 bases each). CDR1 MNHNS and CDR2 SASEGT come from the germline V gene. Trimming left V 1 base short and J 0 bases short, with 10 bases between. The CDR3 runs 15 residues. CDR3 DNA sequence: TGTGCCAGCAGTGAAGGGGAGGGGGCCTCCTACGAGCAGTACTTC. Encoded protein: CASSEGEGASYEQYF.

This clone was observed a single time. This chain connects TRBV30 to TRBJ2-2; D gene unclear. Germline V lookup: CDR1 GTSNPN, CDR2 SVGIG (reference sequence). Trimming left V 3 bases short and J 5 bases short, with 13 bases between. CDR3 size: 14 residues. The CDR3 region has the DNA TGTGCCTGGAGGTTAGGCGGCAGGACCGGGGAGCTGTTTTTT. Protein product: CAWRLGGRTGELFF.

The chain couples TRBV2 to TRBJ1-3, with a possible D match to TRBD1 (5 bases). With 4 bases removed from V and 4 bases from J, the gap between germline ends came to 11 bases. CDR1 and CDR2 (germline): SNHLY, FYNNEI. CDR3 length equals 14 residues. CDR3: CASSGSRAGNTIYF. The CDR3 bases are TGTGCCAGCAGTGGATCCAGGGCCGGAAACACCATATATTTT.

The chain couples TRBV5-1 to TRBJ2-5, with 16 bases aligning to TRBD2. The CDR3 totals 19 residues. Trimming at V came to 7 bases and at J to 5 bases, leaving 17 bases not matched to a gene. The V gene's germline CDR1 is SGHRS and CDR2 YFSETQ. CDR3 protein: CASGQTGTSGGAVSETQYF. In DNA form, the CDR3 reads TGCGCCAGCGGACAAACCGGGACTAGCGGGGGGGCGGTCTCGGAGACCCAGTACTTC.

The chain recombines TRBV6-4 with TRBJ1-2; the match to TRBD1 covers 8 bases. Germline lookup yields CDR1 MRHNA and CDR2 SNTAGT. The CDR3 sequence is 14 residues long. The ends lost 6 bases at V and 8 bases at J; junction bases unmatched: 11. The CDR3 loop is CASRTRGQGGGYTF. As DNA, the CDR3 is TGTGCCAGCAGGACCCGAGGACAGGGTGGAGGCTACACCTTC.

J is TRBJ2-3 and V is TRBV10-1; D is uncertain. The CDR3 contains 12 residues. The germline V gene encodes CDR1 WNHNN and CDR2 SYGVQD (reference sequence). V was trimmed by 3 bases and J by 10 bases, leaving 11 bases between them. CDR3 sequence: CASSDGSISQYF. CDR3 DNA: TGCGCCAGCAGTGATGGATCAATATCGCAGTATTTT.

To note about this clone: Relative to the germline gene, one junction end is altered; a read error may explain this. The chain recombines TRBV11-3 with TRBJ2-3; no definite D call. Germline V gene sequence: CDR1 SGHNT, CDR2 YENEEA. The CDR3 spans 13 residues. The DNA of the CDR3 is TGTGCCAGCAGCCTAGAGTATGGGGATACGCAGTATTTT. Its translation is CASSLEYGDTQYF.

This clone was counted between two and nine times. The chain links TRBV6-5 to TRBJ1-3, with TRBD1 identical over 9 bases. This CDR3 comprises 15 residues. The junction had 7 bases not matched to a gene; V was cut back by 6 bases and J by 4 bases. The germline V gene has CDR1 MNHEY and CDR2 SVGAGI. The DNA of the CDR3 is TGTGCCAGCAGCTGGGACAGGGCCTCAGGAAACACCATATATTTT. It is translated as CASSWDRASGNTIYF.

The chain uses TRBV29-1 and TRBJ2-7; D remains ambiguous. The CDR3 has 12 amino acids. The ends were cut back, 4 bases at V and 3 bases at J, with 10 bases in the middle. Per the germline V gene, CDR1 is SQVTM and CDR2 is ANQGSEA. This CDR3 is CSVGRQSYEQYF. CDR3 nucleotide sequence: TGCAGCGTTGGTCGCCAGAGCTACGAGCAGTACTTC.

The gene calls are TRBV2 and TRBJ2-1; D not resolved. CDR1 and CDR2 (germline): SNHLY, FYNNEI. The CDR3 length is 15 residues. V was pared by 6 bases and J by 3 bases, with 15 bases between. The CDR3 DNA reads as TGTGCCAGCAGGATAGATTCCACCCTCTACAATGAGCAGTTCTTC. Amino acid sequence: CASRIDSTLYNEQFF.

This clone was picked up a small number of times. The genes are TRBV5-1 and TRBJ1-2; TRBD1 might be the D (5 bases). Per germline, CDR1 SGHRS and CDR2 YFSETQ. V lost 0 bases to trimming and J lost 5 bases, with 11 bases between them. The CDR3 has 14 residues. CDR3 residues: CASSLGDPGYGYTF. Here the CDR3 DNA reads TGCGCCAGCAGCTTGGGAGACCCAGGGTATGGCTACACCTTC.

This chain links TRBV5-1 with TRBJ2-3; 11 bases are a match to TRBD1. V was clipped by 4 bases and J by 7 bases; unmatched bases: 11. The CDR3 is made up of 16 amino acids. Germline V lookup: CDR1 SGHRS, CDR2 YFSETQ. In DNA, the CDR3 is TGCGCCAGCAGCCGTGCAGGGACAGGGGGTATGAATACGCAGTATTTT. This translates into CASSRAGTGGMNTQYF.

The rearrangement uses TRBV12-3 or TRBV12-4 and TRBJ2-3; no reliable D call. The V gene lost 3 bases and the J gene lost 4 bases, with 5 bases spanning the gap. This CDR3 region has 12 residues. The CDR3 here is CASSFFADTQYF. CDR3 bases: TGTGCCAGCAGTTTTTTTGCAGATACGCAGTATTTT.

The table lists this clone with a few counts. This chain connects TRBV2 to TRBJ1-5; possible D gene TRBD1, 5 bases. The CDR3 covers 13 residues. Trimming took off 6 bases at V and 6 bases at J, with 12 bases between the two ends. CDR1 is SNHLY and CDR2 is FYNNEI in the germline V gene. In DNA, the CDR3 is TGTGCCAGCAGGGGGGAGCAGTTTCAGCCCCAGCATTTT. Protein product: CASRGEQFQPQHF.

This clone was seen a handful of times. The chain recombines TRBV6-6 with TRBJ2-2; D is undetermined. Germline-derived CDR1 and CDR2 are MNHNY and SVGAGI (reference sequence). This CDR3 contains 12 residues. Trimming took off 7 bases at V and 1 base at J, with 4 bases between the two ends. The CDR3 sequence: CASKKNTGELFF. The DNA of the CDR3 is TGTGCCAGCAAGAAGAACACCGGGGAGCTGTTTTTT.

This chain uses TRBV5-1 with TRBJ2-7; TRBD2 matches at 10 bases. Per germline, CDR1 SGHRS and CDR2 YFSETQ. This CDR3 spans 15 amino acids. J lost 1 base, V lost 4 bases, and 5 bases had no gene match. CDR3 sequence (DNA): TGCGCCAGCAGCCTTGAAGCGGGGGGGTCCTACGAGCAGTACTTC. Translating gives CASSLEAGGSYEQYF.

The CDR3 region is CASSQDLAGDLMLDEQFF. CDR3 DNA: TGTGCCAGCAGCCAAGATCTAGCGGGGGACCTCATGTTGGATGAGCAGTTCTTC. The chain has TRBV3-1 (or the pseudogene TRBV3-2) and TRBJ2-1; TRBD2 aligns across 10 bases. This CDR3 has 18 amino acids. V lost 0 bases to trimming and J lost 8 bases; unmatched junction nucleotides: 13. Germline CDR1 LGHDT, CDR2 YNNKEL (reference sequence).

The V call is TRBV5-5, the J call TRBJ1-6; a weak D match, TRBD1 (6 bases). The germline V and J ends were trimmed by 1 base and 13 bases, with 12 bases remaining between them. The CDR3 is made up of 13 amino acids. Looked up from germline, CDR1 is SGHKS and CDR2 is YYEKEE (reference sequence). This chain's CDR3 is CASSLQGIDPLHF. The CDR3 nucleotides read TGTGCCAGCAGCTTGCAGGGGATCGATCCCCTCCACTTT.

The chain employs TRBV30 and TRBJ1-4; no firm D call. Per germline, CDR1 GTSNPN and CDR2 SVGIG (reference sequence). Trimming cost V 1 base and J 4 bases, with 4 bases left between them. This CDR3 is 12 amino acids long. The CDR3 bases are TGTGCCTGGAGTGCCTATAATGAAAAACTGTTTTTT. It encodes CAWSAYNEKLFF. Variable domain in full (rest from reference TRBV30 and TRBJ1-4): SQTIHQWPATLVQPVGSPLSLECTVEGTSNPNLYWYRQAAGRGLQLLFYSVGIGQISSEVPQNLSASRPQDRQFILSSKKLLLSDSGFYLCAWSAYNEKLFFGSGTQLSVL.

This sequence joins TRBV30 and TRBJ2-2; 7 bases agree with TRBD2. The CDR3 sequence is 15 residues long. V lost 0 bases to trimming and J lost 0 bases; unmatched junction nucleotides: 1. Germline loops: CDR1 GTSNPN, CDR2 SVGIG (reference sequence). This CDR3 is CAWSVAGANTGELFF. CDR3 in DNA: TGTGCCTGGAGTGTTGCGGGGGCGAACACCGGGGAGCTGTTTTTT.

This clone turned up a few times. The chain joins TRBV9 to TRBJ1-6; the D is unclear. Per the germline V gene, CDR1 is SGDLS and CDR2 is YYNGEE. Trimming stripped 3 bases from V and 0 bases from J, with 10 bases between. The CDR3 sequence is 16 residues long. CDR3 in DNA: TGTGCCAGCAGCGCCCACCTCAGCTCCTATAATTCACCCCTCCACTTT. Translated, it gives CASSAHLSSYNSPLHF. The full variable domain, completed using reference TRBV9 and TRBJ1-6, is DSGVTQTPKHLITATGQRVTLRCSPRSGDLSVYWYQQSLDQGLQFLIQYYNGEERAKGNILERFSAQQFPDLHSELNLSSLELGDSALYFCASSAHLSSYNSPLHFGNGTRLTVT.

V and J are TRBV18 and TRBJ2-7; the match to TRBD1 covers 11 bases. Germline V gene data show CDR1 as KGHSH and CDR2 as LQKENI. This CDR3 has 15 amino acids. V was pared by 3 bases and J by 3 bases, with 4 bases of the junction left unmatched. CDR3 protein: CASSPGQGVNYEQYF. CDR3 in DNA: TGTGCCAGCTCACCGGGACAGGGGGTTAACTACGAGCAGTACTTC.

This sequence joins TRBV5-8 and TRBJ2-3; unclear D gene. With 2 bases removed from V and 4 bases from J, the gap between germline ends came to 11 bases. CDR1 is SGHTS and CDR2 is YDEGEE in the germline V gene. The CDR3 has 14 residues. CDR3 DNA sequence: TGTGCCAGCAGCTTTAAGGATCCAGCAGATACGCAGTATTTT. Protein sequence: CASSFKDPADTQYF. Based on the CDR3 plus reference TRBV5-8 and TRBJ2-3, the full variable domain is EAGVTQSPTHLIKTRGQQATLRCSPISGHTSVYWYQQALGLGLQFLLWYDEGEERNRGNFPPRFSGRQFPNYSSELNVNALELEDSALYLCASSFKDPADTQYFGPGTRLTVL.

The chain couples TRBV10-3 to TRBJ2-7, with D perhaps assigned TRBD1 or TRBD2 (5 bases each). This CDR3 is 13 amino acids long. Trimming left V 0 bases short and J 6 bases short, with 9 bases between. CDR1 and CDR2 from the germline V gene are ENHRY and SYGVKD. CDR3 sequence: CAISESQAGEQYF. Written as DNA, the CDR3 is TGTGCCATCAGTGAGTCACAGGCGGGCGAGCAGTACTTC.

The rearrangement links TRBV6-1 to TRBJ2-3, with D perhaps matching TRBD2 (7 bases). Germline CDR1 is MNHNS and CDR2 is SASEGT. CDR3 length equals 16 residues. Deletions cut 2 bases from V and 4 bases from J, with 16 bases between. This CDR3 is CASSESKGGPADTQYF. The CDR3 DNA reads TGTGCCAGCAGTGAATCAAAGGGGGGGCCGGCAGATACGCAGTATTTT.